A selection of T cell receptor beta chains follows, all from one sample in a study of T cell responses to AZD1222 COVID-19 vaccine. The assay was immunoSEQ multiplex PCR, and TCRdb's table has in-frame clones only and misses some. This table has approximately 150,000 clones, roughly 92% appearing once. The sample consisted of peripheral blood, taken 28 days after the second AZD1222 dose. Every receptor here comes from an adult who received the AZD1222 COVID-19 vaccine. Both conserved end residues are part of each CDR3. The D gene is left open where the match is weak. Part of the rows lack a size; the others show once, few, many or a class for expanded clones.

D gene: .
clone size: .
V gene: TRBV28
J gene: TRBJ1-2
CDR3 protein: CASSLGSFGHNYGYTF
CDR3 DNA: TGTGCCAGCAGTTTAGGCTCGTTCGGACATAACTATGGCTACACCTTC

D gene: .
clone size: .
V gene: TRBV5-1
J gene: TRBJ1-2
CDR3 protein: CASSLNAGEISYGYTF
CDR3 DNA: TGCGCCAGCAGCTTGAATGCAGGGGAAATTAGCTATGGCTACACCTTC

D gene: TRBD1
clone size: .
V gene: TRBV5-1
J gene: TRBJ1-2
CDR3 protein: CASDSTGGGGYTF
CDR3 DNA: TGCGCCAGCGATTCGACAGGGGGCGGCGGCTACACCTTC

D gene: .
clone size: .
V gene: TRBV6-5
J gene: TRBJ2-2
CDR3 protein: CASSFSHTNTGELFF
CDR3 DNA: TGTGCCAGCAGTTTTTCCCACACGAACACCGGGGAGCTGTTTTTT

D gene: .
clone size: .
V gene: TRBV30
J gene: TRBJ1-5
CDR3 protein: CAWSVEGEQPQHF
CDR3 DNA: TGTGCCTGGAGTGTAGAGGGAGAGCAGCCCCAGCATTTT

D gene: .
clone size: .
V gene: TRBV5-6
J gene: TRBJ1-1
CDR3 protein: CASSPPSWANTEAFF
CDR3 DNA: TGTGCCAGCAGCCCCCCGTCGTGGGCAAACACTGAAGCTTTCTTT

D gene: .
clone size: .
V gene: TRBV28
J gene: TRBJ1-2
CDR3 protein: CASSTPKSYGYTF
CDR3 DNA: TGTGCCAGCAGCACCCCAAAAAGCTATGGCTACACCTTC

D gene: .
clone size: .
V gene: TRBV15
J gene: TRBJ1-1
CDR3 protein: CATSRGEGPPVGTEAFF
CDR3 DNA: TGTGCCACCAGCAGAGGAGAGGGGCCGCCTGTGGGCACTGAAGCTTTCTTT

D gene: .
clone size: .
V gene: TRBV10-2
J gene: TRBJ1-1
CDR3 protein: CASSVGTEAFF
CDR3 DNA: TGCGCCAGCAGTGTCGGCACTGAAGCTTTCTTT

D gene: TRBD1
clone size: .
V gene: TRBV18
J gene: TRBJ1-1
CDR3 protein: CASSPYRGMEAFF
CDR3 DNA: TGTGCCAGCTCGCCTTACAGGGGGATGGAAGCTTTCTTT

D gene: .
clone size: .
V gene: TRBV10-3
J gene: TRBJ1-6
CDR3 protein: CAISEQDPNSPLHF
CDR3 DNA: TGTGCCATCAGTGAACAGGATCCGAATTCACCCCTCCACTTT

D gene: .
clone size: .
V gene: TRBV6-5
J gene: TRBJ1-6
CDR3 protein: CAIKRELNSPLHF
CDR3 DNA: TGTGCCATCAAACGGGAGTTAAATTCACCCCTCCACTTT

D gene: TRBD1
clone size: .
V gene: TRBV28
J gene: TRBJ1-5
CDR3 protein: CASSKLGQRHQPQHF
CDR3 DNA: TGTGCCAGCAGTAAACTGGGACAGAGGCATCAGCCCCAGCATTTT

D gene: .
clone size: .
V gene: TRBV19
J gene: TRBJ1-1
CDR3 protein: CASSIGTPKKTEAFF
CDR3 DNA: TGTGCCAGTAGTATTGGGACACCCAAAAAGACTGAAGCTTTCTTT

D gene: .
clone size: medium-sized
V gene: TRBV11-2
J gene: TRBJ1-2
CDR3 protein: CASSLAWGLSGYTF
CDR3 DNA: TGTGCCAGCAGCTTAGCCTGGGGACTCTCAGGCTACACCTTC

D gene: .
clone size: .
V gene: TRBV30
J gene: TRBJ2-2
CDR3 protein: CAWSSSGAGELFF
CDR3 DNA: TGTGCCTGGAGTTCCTCAGGGGCCGGGGAGCTGTTTTTT

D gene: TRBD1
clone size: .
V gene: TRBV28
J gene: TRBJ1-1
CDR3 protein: CASSRRGLRLNTEAFF
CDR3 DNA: TGTGCCAGCAGCCGCAGGGGGCTCCGTCTGAACACTGAAGCTTTCTTT

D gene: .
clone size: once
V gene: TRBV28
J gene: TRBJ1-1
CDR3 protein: CASSFGGLRTEAFF
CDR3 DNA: TGTGCCAGCAGTTTCGGTGGACTTAGAACTGAAGCTTTCTTT

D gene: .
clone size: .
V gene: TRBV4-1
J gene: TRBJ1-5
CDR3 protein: CASSQGWNLGRGQPQHF
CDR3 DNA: TGCGCCAGCAGCCAAGGTTGGAACTTGGGGCGAGGACAGCCCCAGCATTTT

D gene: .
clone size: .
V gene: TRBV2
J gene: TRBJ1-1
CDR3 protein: CASRRSGHGNTEAFF
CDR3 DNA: TGTGCCAGCCGCCGGTCCGGGCACGGGAACACTGAAGCTTTCTTT

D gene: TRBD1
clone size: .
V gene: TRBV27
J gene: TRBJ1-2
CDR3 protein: CASSRGTGNGYTF
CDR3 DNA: TGTGCCAGCAGCCGTGGGACAGGGAATGGCTACACCTTC

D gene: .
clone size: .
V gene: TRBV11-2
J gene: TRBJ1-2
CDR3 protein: CASSFQPAPADGYTF
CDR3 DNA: TGTGCCAGCAGCTTCCAGCCCGCACCCGCGGATGGCTACACCTTC

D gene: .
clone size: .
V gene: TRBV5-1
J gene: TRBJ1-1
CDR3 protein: CASSHSTGTGNTEAFF
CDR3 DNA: TGCGCCAGCAGCCACTCGACAGGAACGGGGAACACTGAAGCTTTCTTT

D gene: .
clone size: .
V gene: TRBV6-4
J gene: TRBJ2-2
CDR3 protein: CASSDGIGSGELFF
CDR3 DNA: TGTGCCAGCAGTGACGGCATCGGGAGCGGGGAGCTGTTTTTT

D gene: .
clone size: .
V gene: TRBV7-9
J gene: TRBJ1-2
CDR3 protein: CASSVGTNYGYTF
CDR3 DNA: TGTGCCAGCAGCGTCGGGACAAACTATGGCTACACCTTC

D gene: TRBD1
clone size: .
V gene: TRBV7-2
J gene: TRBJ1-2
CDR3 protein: CASSSRQGLYGYTF
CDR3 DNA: TGTGCCAGCAGCTCACGACAGGGATTATATGGCTACACCTTC